One sample yielded the 27 T cell receptor beta chains listed below, sequenced in a study of identical twins. TCRdb analysed the 5' RACE reads with MiXCR anew, one entry per CDR3 protein. This sample yields approximately 1.8 million distinct CDR3 sequences, of which about 32% are seen a single time; about 0.25% belongs to the top ten. The specimen sequenced was cord blood. The receptors stem from a newborn girl in good health.

In this sample, this clonotype turned up a few times. This chain connects TRBV11-2 to TRBJ2-3; D unresolved. The V gene's germline CDR1 is SGHAT and CDR2 FQNNGV. The V gene lost 1 base and the J gene lost 2 bases, with 13 bases spanning the gap. The CDR3 runs 16 residues. The CDR3 here is CASSLVVRQPTDTQYF. CDR3 bases: TGTGCCAGCAGCTTAGTAGTTAGGCAGCCCACAGATACGCAGTATTTT.

This clonotype has at least ten counts. The chain links TRBV9 to TRBJ2-1; D unclear. Trimming pared 0 bases from V and 5 bases from J, leaving 3 bases between. Germline assignment: CDR1 SGDLS and CDR2 YYNGEE. The CDR3 spans 12 residues. The CDR3 nucleotides are TGTGCCAGCAGCGTAGACAACAATGAGCAGTTCTTC. This codes for CASSVDNNEQFF.

Here the CDR3 DNA reads TGCGCCAGCAGCTTGGCCCCTAGCGGGAGTTCGGCTGAGCAGTACTTC. This codes for CASSLAPSGSSAEQYF. The J gene is TRBJ2-7, the V gene TRBV5-1; 10 nucleotides align to TRBD2. Trimming at V came to 0 bases and at J to 7 bases, leaving 10 bases not matched to a gene. CDR1 and CDR2 from the germline V gene are SGHRS and YFSETQ. This CDR3 region has 16 residues.

This rearrangement joins TRBV7-9 to TRBJ2-1, with D tentatively TRBD2 (6 bases). The CDR3 totals 13 residues. Trimming left V 11 bases short and J 7 bases short, with 18 bases between. Germline lookup yields CDR1 SEHNR and CDR2 FQNEAQ (reference sequence). This CDR3 reads CAGFPSSVNEQFF. For the CDR3, the DNA is TGTGCCGGCTTCCCTTCTAGCGTGAATGAGCAGTTCTTC.

The chain is built from TRBV29-1 and TRBJ2-7, with TRBD1 as a possible D gene (5 bases). The CDR3 sequence is 15 residues long. With 1 base removed from V and 0 bases from J, the gap between germline ends came to 13 bases. Germline CDR1 is SQVTM and CDR2 is ANQGSEA. The CDR3 bases are TGCAGCGTTGAAGGCACAGGAACGAGCTCCTACGAGCAGTACTTC. As protein: CSVEGTGTSSYEQYF.

The V call is TRBV3-1, the J call TRBJ1-6; weak D call: TRBD1 (6 bases). Trimming pared 2 bases from V and 4 bases from J, leaving 9 bases between. The germline V gene has CDR1 LGHDT and CDR2 YNNKEL (reference sequence). The CDR3 runs 15 residues. The CDR3 DNA reads as TGTGCCAGCAGCCAAAAGGGACAATATAATTCACCCCTCCACTTT. Translation gives CASSQKGQYNSPLHF.

This clonotype came up a few times. The rearrangement links TRBV5-1 to TRBJ1-6; D is perhaps TRBD1 (6 bases). There are 13 residues in the CDR3. The V gene lost 4 bases and the J gene lost 8 bases, with 10 bases spanning the gap. Germline V gene data show CDR1 as SGHRS and CDR2 as YFSETQ. CDR3 sequence (DNA): TGCGCCAGCAGCGTAGGGGGTTATTCACCCCTCCACTTT. Protein sequence: CASSVGGYSPLHF.

This clonotype was observed many times. The chain is built from TRBV20-1 and TRBJ2-3; D possibly uses TRBD1 or TRBD2 (5 bases each). The CDR3 is 14 amino acids. Trimming took 1 base from V and 0 from J, leaving 8 bases between them. CDR1 is DFQATT, CDR2 SNEGSKA, per germline (reference sequence). CDR3 amino acids: CSARGDPSTDTQYF. The CDR3 coding sequence is TGCAGTGCTAGAGGGGACCCTAGCACAGATACGCAGTATTTT.

This clonotype came up a few times. V gene TRBV20-1 combines with J gene TRBJ2-7; TRBD1 matches 8 bases. This CDR3 comprises 14 residues. V was clipped by 3 bases and J by 3 bases; unmatched bases: 7. From germline, CDR1 is DFQATT and CDR2 SNEGSKA (reference sequence). CDR3 nucleotides: TGCAGTGCTAGCGGACAGGGCCTCTACTACGAGCAGTACTTC. Protein product: CSASGQGLYYEQYF.

The chain joins TRBV5-1 to TRBJ2-7, with D possibly being TRBD1 (6 bases). V was shortened by 5 bases and J by 7 bases, with 13 bases between the two germline ends. This CDR3 has 12 amino acids. The germline V gene has CDR1 SGHRS and CDR2 YFSETQ. The CDR3 spells CASRGAPAEQYF. In DNA form, the CDR3 reads TGCGCCAGCAGGGGGGCACCAGCTGAGCAGTACTTC.

This clonotype was counted only a few times. The chain employs TRBV2 and TRBJ2-7; 10 nucleotides align to TRBD2. Germline trimming cut 6 bases from V and 5 bases from J; bases unmatched to any gene: 4. CDR1 is SNHLY, CDR2 FYNNEI, per germline. CDR3 size: 13 residues. This chain's CDR3 is CASRASGGNEQYF. The CDR3 DNA follows: TGTGCCAGCAGGGCTAGCGGGGGTAACGAGCAGTACTTC.

This clonotype has just a few counts. V gene TRBV25-1 combines with J gene TRBJ1-5; TRBD1 is a possible D gene (5 bases). CDR3 length equals 15 residues. Between the trimmed V and J ends, which lost 5 bases and 2 bases, there was a span of 13 bases. Per germline, CDR1 MGHDK and CDR2 SYGVNS. CDR3 region: CASSSQGVGNQPQHF. In DNA, the CDR3 is TGTGCCAGCAGTTCTCAGGGAGTAGGCAATCAGCCCCAGCATTTT.

This clonotype was recorded a few times. The chain employs TRBV20-1 and TRBJ2-4; a possible D gene is TRBD1 (8 bases). The CDR3 is made up of 13 amino acids. CDR1 is DFQATT and CDR2 is SNEGSKA in the germline V gene (reference sequence). CDR3 amino acids: CAQGGLAKNIQYF. In nucleotides, the CDR3 is TGCGCACAGGGGGGGTTAGCCAAAAACATTCAGTACTTC.

The chain's CDR3 is CASSETSGGTNTGELFF. Here the CDR3 DNA reads TGTGCCAGCAGTGAGACTAGCGGGGGGACGAACACCGGGGAGCTGTTTTTT. The chain couples TRBV25-1 to TRBJ2-2; 13 bases align to TRBD2. This CDR3 comprises 17 residues. V lost 3 bases to trimming and J lost 0 bases; unmatched junction nucleotides: 1. CDR1 and CDR2 from the germline V gene are MGHDK and SYGVNS.

This rearrangement joins TRBV7-9 to TRBJ2-1; TRBD1 is a possible D gene (6 bases). The last part of the DNA fits TRBJ2-7 better; the J call may be wrong. This CDR3 contains 14 residues. CDR1 and CDR2 (germline): SEHNR, FQNEAQ (reference sequence). CDR3: CASSWGHSYNEQYF. The CDR3 nucleotides read TGTGCCAGCAGCTGGGGACACTCCTACAATGAGCAGTACTTC.

In DNA form, the CDR3 reads TGTGCCAGCAGCCAAACGAGGACCAGCTCCTACGAGCAGTACTTC. Protein: CASSQTRTSSYEQYF. The rearrangement links TRBV4-2 to TRBJ2-7; D unclear. Germline assignment: CDR1 LGHNA and CDR2 YNFKEQ. V dropped 2 bases and J dropped 0 bases, with 11 bases sitting between them. The CDR3 extends over 15 amino acids.

This clonotype turned up a few times. The rearrangement links TRBV2 to TRBJ2-4; possible D gene TRBD1, 6 bases. The germline CDR1 and CDR2 sequences are SNHLY and FYNNEI. There are 16 residues in the CDR3. V was pared by 7 bases and J by 2 bases, with 18 bases between. CDR3 DNA sequence: TGTGCCAGCACCCTCCGAACCGGGACAACCAAAAACATTCAGTACTTC. Amino acid sequence: CASTLRTGTTKNIQYF.

Only a few counts were recorded for this clonotype. CDR3 residues: CASSQDPGPYNEQFF. Written as DNA, the CDR3 is TGCGCCAGCAGCCAAGATCCGGGACCCTACAATGAGCAGTTCTTC. V is TRBV4-1 and J is TRBJ2-1, with D perhaps given as TRBD1 or TRBD2 (5 bases each). The CDR3 is 15 amino acids. Germline lookup yields CDR1 MGHRA and CDR2 YSYEKL. V was pared by 0 bases and J by 2 bases, with 8 bases between.

The CDR3 region is CASSHRFQHGYTF. CDR3 nucleotides: TGCGCCAGCAGCCACAGGTTTCAACATGGCTACACCTTC. The chain carries TRBV4-1 and TRBJ1-2; no clear D. The CDR3 totals 13 residues. CDR1 is MGHRA, CDR2 YSYEKL, per germline. V gave up 3 bases and J gave up 6 bases, with 11 bases separating them.

This rearrangement joins TRBV27 to TRBJ1-2, with 10 bases lining up with TRBD1. V gave up 7 bases and J gave up 6 bases; unmatched junction bases: 14. The CDR3 loop spans 16 amino acids. CDR1 and CDR2 (germline): MNHEY, SMNVEV (reference sequence). The DNA for the CDR3 is TGTGCCAGCAACCCCACGACAGGGGGCGATATCAATGGCTACACCTTC. Translated: CASNPTTGGDINGYTF.

The sample holds many counts of this clonotype. J is TRBJ2-5 and V is TRBV6-5; perhaps TRBD2 as D (5 bases). V was clipped by 6 bases and J by 6 bases, with 14 bases between them. The CDR3 spans 13 residues. The V gene's germline CDR1 is MNHEY and CDR2 SVGAGI. This CDR3 is CASSRTGLKTQYF. DNA of the CDR3: TGTGCCAGCAGCCGCACGGGGTTGAAGACCCAGTACTTC.

The rearrangement joins TRBV7-2 to TRBJ1-1, with TRBD1 matching 8 bases. J gave up 1 base and V 4 bases, and 5 bases lay outside the gene matches. From germline, CDR1 is SGHTA and CDR2 FQGNSA. The CDR3 covers 15 residues. The CDR3, as DNA: TGTGCCAGCAGCTATCGGACAGGGCCGAACACTGAAGCTTTCTTT. Protein: CASSYRTGPNTEAFF.

This clonotype was found a few times. The rearrangement uses TRBV29-1 and TRBJ1-1; 7 nucleotides match TRBD1. The V gene's germline CDR1 is SQVTM and CDR2 ANQGSEA. The CDR3 is 16 residues long. J lost 2 bases, V lost 5 bases, and 14 bases had no gene match. The CDR3 coding sequence is TGCAGCGTTTATCCACCCCGACAGGGAGGAAACACTGAAGCTTTCTTT. It translates to CSVYPPRQGGNTEAFF.

This chain uses TRBV2 with TRBJ1-6; perhaps TRBD1 as D (6 bases). V lost 3 bases to trimming and J lost 8 bases, with 11 bases between them. Germline CDR1 SNHLY, CDR2 FYNNEI. The length of the CDR3 is 14 residues. Here the CDR3 reads CASSESGVHSPLHF. CDR3 bases: TGTGCCAGCAGTGAGTCAGGGGTCCATTCACCCCTCCACTTT.

This clonotype was seen many times. The V gene is TRBV6-6, the J gene TRBJ2-3, with D uncertain. In germline, CDR1 is MNHNY, CDR2 SVGAGI (reference sequence). This CDR3 is 12 amino acids long. The V end was cut by 6 bases, the J end by 7 bases, with 11 bases between. Written as DNA, the CDR3 is TGTGCCAGCAGCGGAGCTATTCATACGCAGTATTTT. This encodes CASSGAIHTQYF.

The chain carries TRBV10-3 and TRBJ2-5; possibly TRBD2 for D (7 bases). Germline V gene lookup returns CDR1 ENHRY and CDR2 SYGVKD. The CDR3 is 15 amino acids. V lost 4 bases and J lost 5, with 17 bases in between. CDR3 bases: TGTGCCATCAGTGGAGCTCACTCGGGGGGCGAGACCCAGTACTTC. Residues: CAISGAHSGGETQYF.

This clonotype was observed a few times. CDR3 nucleotides: TGTGCCAGCAGCCAAGGCGGGACAGGGAACCGTGAAAAACTGTTTTTT. As protein: CASSQGGTGNREKLFF. V usage is TRBV14 and J usage is TRBJ1-4; 9 bases fit TRBD1. Per the germline V gene, CDR1 is SGHDN and CDR2 is FVKESK. The CDR3 sequence is 16 residues long. The V gene end was trimmed by 1 base and the J gene end by 7 bases; junction bases not matched to a gene: 7.